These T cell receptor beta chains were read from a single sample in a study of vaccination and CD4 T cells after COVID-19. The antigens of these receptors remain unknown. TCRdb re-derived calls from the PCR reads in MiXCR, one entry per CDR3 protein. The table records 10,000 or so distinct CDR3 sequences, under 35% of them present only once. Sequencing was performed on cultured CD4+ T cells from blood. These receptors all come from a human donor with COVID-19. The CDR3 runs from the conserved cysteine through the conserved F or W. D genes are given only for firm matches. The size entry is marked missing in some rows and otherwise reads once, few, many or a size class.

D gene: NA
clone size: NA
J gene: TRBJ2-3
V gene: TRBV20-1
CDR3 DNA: TGCAGTGCTAGAGTTAGCACAGATACGCAGTATTTT
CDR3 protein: CSARVSTDTQYF

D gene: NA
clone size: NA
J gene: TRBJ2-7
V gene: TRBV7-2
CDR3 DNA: TGTGCCAGCAGCTTACCCTTCGACGAGCAGTACTTC
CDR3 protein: CASSLPFDEQYF

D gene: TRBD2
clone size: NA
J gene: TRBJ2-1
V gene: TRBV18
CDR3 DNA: TGTGCCAGCTCAGGCACTTTAGCGGGGGGGTCCTACAATGAGCAGTTCTTC
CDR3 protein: CASSGTLAGGSYNEQFF

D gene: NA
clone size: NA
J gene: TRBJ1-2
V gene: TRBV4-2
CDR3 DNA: TGTGCCAGCAGCCAAGATCGGGTAGGCAACATATATGGCTACACCTTC
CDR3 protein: CASSQDRVGNIYGYTF

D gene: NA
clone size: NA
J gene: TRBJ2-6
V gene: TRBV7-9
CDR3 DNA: TGTGCCAGCAGCTTAGAGGGTAGGGTCTCTGGGGCCAACGTCCTGACTTTC
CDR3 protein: CASSLEGRVSGANVLTF

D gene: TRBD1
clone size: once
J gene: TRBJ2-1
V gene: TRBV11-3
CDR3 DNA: TGTGCCAGCAGCCAAGGACAGGGGCCTTACAATGAGCAGTTCTTC
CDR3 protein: CASSQGQGPYNEQFF

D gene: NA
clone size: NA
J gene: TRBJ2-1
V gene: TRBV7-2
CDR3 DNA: TGTGCCAGCAGCTTAGGAGGATCAATGGGGGGGCGACGTTTCTTC
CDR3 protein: CASSLGGSMGGRRFF

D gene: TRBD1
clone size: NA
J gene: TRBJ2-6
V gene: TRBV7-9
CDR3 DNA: TGTGCCAGCAGCTTAGGGGGACAGGGGACGGGGGCCAACGTCCTGACTTTC
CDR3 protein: CASSLGGQGTGANVLTF

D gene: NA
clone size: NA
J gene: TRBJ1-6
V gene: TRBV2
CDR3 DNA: TGTGCCAGCAGTGACAGGAATCTTTCACCCCTCCACTTT
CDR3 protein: CASSDRNLSPLHF

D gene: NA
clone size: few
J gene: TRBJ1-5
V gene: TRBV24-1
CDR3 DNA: TGTGCCACCAGTGAGGCGGGGGATTATCAGCCCCAGCATTTT
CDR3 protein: CATSEAGDYQPQHF

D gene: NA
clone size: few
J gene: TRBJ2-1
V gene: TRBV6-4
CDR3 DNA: TGTGCCAGCAGTGACGAGGGTTTCGTGCAGTTCTTC
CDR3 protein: CASSDEGFVQFF

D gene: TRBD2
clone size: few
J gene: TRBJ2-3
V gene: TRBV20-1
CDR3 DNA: TGCAGTGCTAGAGCCCTAGCGGGGGGGGAGGATACGCAGTATTTT
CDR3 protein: CSARALAGGEDTQYF

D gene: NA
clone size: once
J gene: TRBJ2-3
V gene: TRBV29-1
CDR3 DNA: TGCAGCGCCCCTATGACAAAGGGTTTGACAGATACGCAGTATTTT
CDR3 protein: CSAPMTKGLTDTQYF

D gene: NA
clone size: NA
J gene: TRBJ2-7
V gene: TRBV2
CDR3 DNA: TGTGCCAGCAGAGAGAGCTCCTACGAGCAGTACTTC
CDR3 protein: CASRESSYEQYF

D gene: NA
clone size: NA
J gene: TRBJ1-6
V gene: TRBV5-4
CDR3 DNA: TGTGCCAGCAGCCGAGGGGGGATTTCACCCCTCCACTTT
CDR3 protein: CASSRGGISPLHF

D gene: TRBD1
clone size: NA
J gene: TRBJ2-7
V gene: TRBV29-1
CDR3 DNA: TGCAGCGTTGAACGGACAGGGAGCTACGAGCAGTACTTC
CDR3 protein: CSVERTGSYEQYF

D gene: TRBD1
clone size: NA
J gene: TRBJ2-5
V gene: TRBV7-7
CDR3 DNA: TGTGCTAGCAGCTTAGACAGGGGTCCGGAGACCCAGTACTTC
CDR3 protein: CASSLDRGPETQYF

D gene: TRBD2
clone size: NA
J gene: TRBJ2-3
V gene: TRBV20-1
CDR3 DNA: TGCAGTGCTTCTCTGGCGGGGGGCACAGATACGCAGTATTTT
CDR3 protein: CSASLAGGTDTQYF

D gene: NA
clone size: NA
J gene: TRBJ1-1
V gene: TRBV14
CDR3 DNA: TGTGCCAGCAGCCGTTTAGGGAACACTGAAGCTTTCTTT
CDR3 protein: CASSRLGNTEAFF

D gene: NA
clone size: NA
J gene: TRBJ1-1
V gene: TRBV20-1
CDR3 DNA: TGCAGTGCTAGCGAGGGTGGTGGAAGGTCTTTCTTT
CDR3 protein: CSASEGGGRSFF

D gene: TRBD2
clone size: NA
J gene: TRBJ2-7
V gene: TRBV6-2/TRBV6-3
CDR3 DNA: TGTGCCAGCACCAATAGCGGGGGTTACCGCGAGCAGTACTTC
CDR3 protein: CASTNSGGYREQYF

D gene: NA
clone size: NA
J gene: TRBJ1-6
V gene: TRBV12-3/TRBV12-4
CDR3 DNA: TGTGCCAGCAGTTTAACGATTCAGGACTCAATAGGGTCACCCCTCCACTTT
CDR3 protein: CASSLTIQDSIGSPLHF

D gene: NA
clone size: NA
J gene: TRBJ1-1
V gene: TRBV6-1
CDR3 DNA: TGTGCCAGCAGTGAACGGAGCTTGGGGGGCACTGAAGCTTTCTTT
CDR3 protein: CASSERSLGGTEAFF

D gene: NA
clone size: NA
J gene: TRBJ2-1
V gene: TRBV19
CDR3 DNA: TGTGCCAGTAGCCCTCTCCCACAGGGAATCCGCAAGGGCGGGGAGCAGTTCTTC
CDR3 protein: CASSPLPQGIRKGGEQFF

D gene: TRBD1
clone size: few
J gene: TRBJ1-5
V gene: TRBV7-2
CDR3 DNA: TGTGCCAGCAGCCCAGACAGGGGCAATCAGCCCCAGCATTTT
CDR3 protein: CASSPDRGNQPQHF

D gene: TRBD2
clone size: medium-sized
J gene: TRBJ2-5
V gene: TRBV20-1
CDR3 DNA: TGCAGTGCCAACCCGGGACTAGCGGGAGTCTACCGATACCAAGAGACCCAGTACTTC
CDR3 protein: CSANPGLAGVYRYQETQYF

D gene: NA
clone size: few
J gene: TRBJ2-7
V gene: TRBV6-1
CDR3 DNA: TGTGCCAGCAGCGCCCCCCCAGGGGAGTACTTC
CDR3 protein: CASSAPPGEYF

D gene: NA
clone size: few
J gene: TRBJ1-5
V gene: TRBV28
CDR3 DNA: TGTGCCAGCAGTTCTTCCAATAGGCCCCAGCATTTT
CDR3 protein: CASSSSNRPQHF

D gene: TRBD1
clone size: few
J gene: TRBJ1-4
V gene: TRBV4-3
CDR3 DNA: TGCGCCAGCAGCCAAGAGGGAACCGGGACAGGAGGAAAACTGTTTTTT
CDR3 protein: CASSQEGTGTGGKLFF

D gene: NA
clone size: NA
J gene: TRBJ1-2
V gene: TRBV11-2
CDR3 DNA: TGTGCCAGCAGCTTAGGGGGGGACTATGGCTACACCTTC
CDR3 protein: CASSLGGDYGYTF

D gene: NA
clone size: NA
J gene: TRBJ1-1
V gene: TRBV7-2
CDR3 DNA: TGTGCCAGCAGTTACTCAGTGAACACTGAAGCTTTCTTT
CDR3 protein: CASSYSVNTEAFF

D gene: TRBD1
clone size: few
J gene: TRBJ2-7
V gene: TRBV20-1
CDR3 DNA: TGCAGTGCCGAGCCAACAGGGGGTGGAAGCTACGAGCAGTACTTC
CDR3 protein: CSAEPTGGGSYEQYF

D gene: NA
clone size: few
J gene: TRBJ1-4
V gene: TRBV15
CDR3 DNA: TGTGCCACCAGCAGAGATCGTGGGGCTCTGGGTGAAAAACTGTTTTTT
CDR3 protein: CATSRDRGALGEKLFF

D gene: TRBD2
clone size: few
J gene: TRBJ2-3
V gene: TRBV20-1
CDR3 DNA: TGCAGTGCTAGAGAACGGATACTAGCGGGGGGGCTAAATACGCAGTATTTT
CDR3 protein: CSARERILAGGLNTQYF

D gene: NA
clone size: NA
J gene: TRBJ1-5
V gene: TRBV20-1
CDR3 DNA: TGCAGTGCTAGAGCCCCTGACAGGAGCAATCAGCTCCAGCATTTT
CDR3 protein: CSARAPDRSNQLQHF

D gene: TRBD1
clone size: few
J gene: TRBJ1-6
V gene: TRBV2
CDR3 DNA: TGTGCCAGCATCGGGGACAGGGGAAGGGGACCCCTCCACTTT
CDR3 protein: CASIGDRGRGPLHF

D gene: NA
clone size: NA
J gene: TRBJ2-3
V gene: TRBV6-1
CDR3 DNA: TGTGCCAGCCACCGGGACCAAAACACAGATACGCAGTATTTT
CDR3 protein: CASHRDQNTDTQYF

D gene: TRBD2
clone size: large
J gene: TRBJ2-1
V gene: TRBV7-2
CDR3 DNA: TGTGCCAGCAGCTTAGATAGCGGGGGGACCTACAATGAGCAGTTCTTC
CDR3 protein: CASSLDSGGTYNEQFF

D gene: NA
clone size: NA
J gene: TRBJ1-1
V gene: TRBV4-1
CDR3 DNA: TGCGCCAGCAGCCAAGATGGAACAGGGAGAATGAACACTGAAGCTTTCTTT
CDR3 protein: CASSQDGTGRMNTEAFF

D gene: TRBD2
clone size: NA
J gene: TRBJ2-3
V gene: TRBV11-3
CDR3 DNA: TGTGCCAGCAGCTTAAGTCTGGTTCGGGGGGGCACAGATACGCAGTATTTT
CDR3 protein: CASSLSLVRGGTDTQYF

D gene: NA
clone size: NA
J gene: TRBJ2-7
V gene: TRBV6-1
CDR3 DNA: TGTGCCAGCAGTCGCCGGGGGACATCCTCCTACGAGCAGTACTTC
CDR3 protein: CASSRRGTSSYEQYF

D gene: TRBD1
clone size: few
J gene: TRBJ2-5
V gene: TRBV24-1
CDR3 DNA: TGTGCCACCAGTGAAATGACAGGGGGCTCGTTGGAGACCCAGTACTTC
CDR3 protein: CATSEMTGGSLETQYF

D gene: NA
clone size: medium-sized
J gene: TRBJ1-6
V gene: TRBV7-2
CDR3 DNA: TGTGCCAGCAGCTTAGAACAGGGCAATTCACCCCTCCACTTT
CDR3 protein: CASSLEQGNSPLHF

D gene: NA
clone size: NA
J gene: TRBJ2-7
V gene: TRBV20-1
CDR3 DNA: TGCAGTGCAAGGACACGGAGCTCCTACGAGCAGTACTTC
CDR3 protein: CSARTRSSYEQYF

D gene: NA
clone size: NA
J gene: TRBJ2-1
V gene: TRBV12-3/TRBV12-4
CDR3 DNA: TGTGCCAGCAGTTCACTAGCCGCCTACAATGAGCAGTTCTTC
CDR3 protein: CASSSLAAYNEQFF

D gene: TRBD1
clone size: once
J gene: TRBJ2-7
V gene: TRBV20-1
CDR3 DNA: TGCAGTGCTAGAGATCGCAAGGGACAGGGTCTGTACGAGCAGTACTTC
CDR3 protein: CSARDRKGQGLYEQYF

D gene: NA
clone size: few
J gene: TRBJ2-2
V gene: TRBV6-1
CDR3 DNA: TGTGCCAGCACCCCCGGGACGGTGGGCACCGGGGAGCTGTTTTTT
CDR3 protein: CASTPGTVGTGELFF

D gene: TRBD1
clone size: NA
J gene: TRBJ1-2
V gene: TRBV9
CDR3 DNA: TGTGCCAGCAGATCTGGGACAGGGGGGGAAGGCTACACCTTC
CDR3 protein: CASRSGTGGEGYTF

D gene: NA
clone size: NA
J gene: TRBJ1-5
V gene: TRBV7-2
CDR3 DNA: TGTGCCAGCAGCCCAGGCGGTTTTGGGAATCAGCCCCAGCATTTT
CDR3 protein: CASSPGGFGNQPQHF

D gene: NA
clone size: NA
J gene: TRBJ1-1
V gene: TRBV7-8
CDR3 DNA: TGTGCCAGCAGCTTACAGGGGTTTGGGAACACTGAAGCTTTCTTT
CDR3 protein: CASSLQGFGNTEAFF

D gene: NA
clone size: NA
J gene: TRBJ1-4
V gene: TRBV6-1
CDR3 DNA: TGTGCCAGCAGCGCGGGGGGAGGGCGACTGTTTTTT
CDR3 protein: CASSAGGGRLFF

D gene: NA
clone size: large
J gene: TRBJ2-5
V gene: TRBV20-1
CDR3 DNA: TGCAGTGCCAGTCGTGTCGGGGGCTTTTCGGGAGAGACCCAGTACTTC
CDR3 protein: CSASRVGGFSGETQYF

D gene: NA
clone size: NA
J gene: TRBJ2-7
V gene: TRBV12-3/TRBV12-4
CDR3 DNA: TGTGCCAGCAGTTTGACAGGTGCGGGCGAGCAGTACTTC
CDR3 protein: CASSLTGAGEQYF

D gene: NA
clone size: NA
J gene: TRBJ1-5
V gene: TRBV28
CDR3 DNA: TGTGCCAGCAGTACCTCGGGGGGTTGGGGCAATCAGCCCCAGCATTTT
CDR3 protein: CASSTSGGWGNQPQHF